One and the same sample provided the 30 T cell receptor beta chains below, sequenced in a study of metastatic and nonmetastatic thyroid tumors. TCRdb reanalyzed the PCR reads via MiXCR. The sample yields roughly 36,000 clones, about 25% seen once. Thyroid surgery was performed in patients who had received no treatment beforehand. Sequenced input: blood. Every receptor here comes from a female donor with papillary thyroid cancer or a benign thyroid nodule (not recorded which). Some clones in this sample may be carry-over from other donors' samples.

Within the sample, this clone is medium-sized (0.01 to 0.1%). This chain joins TRBV12-3 or TRBV12-4 and TRBJ2-2, with TRBD2 as a possible D gene (6 bases). Trimming took off 8 bases at V and 0 bases at J, with 10 bases between the two ends. The CDR3 spans 14 residues. CDR3 loop: CASRLATNTGELFF. CDR3 DNA: TGTGCCAGCCGGCTAGCGACGAACACCGGGGAGCTGTTTTTT.

V and J are TRBV30 and TRBJ1-1; 7 nucleotides agree with TRBD1. CDR1 GTSNPN and CDR2 SVGIG come from the germline V gene (reference sequence). The CDR3 has 16 amino acids. The V gene end was trimmed by 4 bases and the J gene end by 3 bases; junction bases not matched to a gene: 14. The DNA of the CDR3 is TGTGCCTGGATTCGCTCGGGACAGATGAGTGACACTGAAGCTTTCTTT. Its protein is CAWIRSGQMSDTEAFF.

This clone was detected many times. The chain uses TRBV29-1 and TRBJ2-1; a possible D gene is TRBD1 (5 bases). V lost 5 bases to trimming and J lost 4 bases, with 12 bases between them. The germline gives CDR1 SQVTM, CDR2 ANQGSEA. The CDR3 loop spans 13 amino acids. The CDR3 DNA reads TGCAGCGTTCAGCAGACAGAGTACAATGAGCAGTTCTTC. This gives the protein CSVQQTEYNEQFF.

This clone was recorded many times. The chain uses TRBV5-1 and TRBJ1-1, with D unresolved. This CDR3 is built from 13 residues. CDR1 SGHRS and CDR2 YFSETQ come from the germline V gene. V shed 0 bases and J shed 1 base, with 4 bases lying between them. The CDR3, as DNA: TGCGCCAGCAGCTTGGCCGGGAACACTGAAGCTTTCTTT. Protein: CASSLAGNTEAFF.

This clone was recorded many times. The rearrangement links TRBV28 to TRBJ2-1; 12 bases are shared with TRBD2. The CDR3 covers 16 residues. Germline V gene data show CDR1 as MDHEN and CDR2 as SYDVKM. Unmatched junction bases numbered 6, after V lost 3 bases and J lost 6 bases. CDR3 coding DNA: TGTGCCAGCAGTTTGGAGACTAGCGGGAGCGTCAATGAGCAGTTCTTC. Amino acids: CASSLETSGSVNEQFF.

Ten or more counts support this clone. The rearrangement joins TRBV5-8 to TRBJ2-7, with no clear D. The V gene's germline CDR1 is SGHTS and CDR2 YDEGEE. The CDR3 contains 13 residues. Trimming took off 4 bases at V and 3 bases at J, with 11 bases between the two ends. This CDR3 reads CASSPRSGYEQYF. CDR3 coding DNA: TGTGCCAGCAGCCCCCGCTCAGGCTACGAGCAGTACTTC.

This clone occurred a few times. The chain links TRBV27 to TRBJ1-5, with 9 bases matching TRBD1. V gave up 6 bases and J gave up 7 bases; unmatched junction bases: 7. This CDR3 is built from 14 residues. Germline loops: CDR1 MNHEY, CDR2 SMNVEV (reference sequence). The CDR3 DNA reads as TGTGCCAGCAGCCGGGACAGGGCCCGCCAGCCCCAGCATTTT. It specifies CASSRDRARQPQHF.

The chain uses TRBV12-3 or TRBV12-4 and TRBJ2-7; 7 nucleotides align to TRBD2. V gave up 6 bases and J gave up 4 bases; unmatched junction bases: 12. This CDR3 contains 15 residues. The CDR3: CASSSRSQGGYEQYF. In DNA, the CDR3 is TGTGCCAGCAGCTCCAGGTCCCAGGGAGGGTACGAGCAGTACTTC.

This clone has a count of ten or more. The J gene is TRBJ1-5, the V gene TRBV9; D gene ambiguous. This CDR3 is built from 14 residues. Germline CDR1 SGDLS, CDR2 YYNGEE. V lost 0 bases and J 7 bases, leaving 11 bases between the germline ends. This chain's CDR3 is CASSVEGGNQPQHF. CDR3 coding DNA: TGTGCCAGCAGCGTAGAAGGAGGGAACCAGCCCCAGCATTTT.

The rearrangement joins TRBV4-1 to TRBJ2-6; no clear D gene. The V gene's germline CDR1 is MGHRA and CDR2 YSYEKL. This CDR3 is built from 14 residues. V lost 3 bases, J lost 3 bases, and 6 bases lay in between. The CDR3 DNA reads as TGCGCCAGCAGCCAGGGGTTTGGGGCCAACGTCCTGACTTTC. Translating it yields CASSQGFGANVLTF.

This clone showed up just a few times. The chain joins TRBV28 to TRBJ1-5, with 7 bases that match TRBD1. The CDR3 contains 15 residues. Per germline, CDR1 MDHEN and CDR2 SYDVKM. Unmatched junction bases numbered 10, after V lost 5 bases and J lost 6 bases. The CDR3 loop reads CASSRSGGEGQPQHF. DNA for the CDR3: TGTGCCAGCAGTCGCTCAGGGGGGGAAGGTCAGCCCCAGCATTTT.

V is TRBV9 and J is TRBJ1-2; TRBD1 might be the D (5 bases). Per germline, CDR1 SGDLS and CDR2 YYNGEE. Trimming stripped 0 bases from V and 3 bases from J, with 12 bases between. The CDR3 has 15 residues. CDR3 coding DNA: TGTGCCAGCAGCGTAGATGGAGGGGTGTACTATGGCTACACCTTC. This codes for CASSVDGGVYYGYTF.

The CDR3 region has the DNA TGTGCCAGCAATCTCGGCAGGCTCGCCTACGAGCAGTACTTC. This sequence encodes CASNLGRLAYEQYF. The chain combines TRBV2 with TRBJ2-7, with unresolved D. Germline values: CDR1 SNHLY, CDR2 FYNNEI. V lost 7 bases, J lost 2 bases, and 15 bases lay in between. CDR3 size: 14 residues.

This clone was counted at least ten times. The chain is built from TRBV11-3 and TRBJ2-3; no clear D. The V gene lost 1 base and the J gene lost 2 bases, with 7 bases spanning the gap. The CDR3 contains 14 residues. Germline values: CDR1 SGHNT, CDR2 YENEEA. CDR3 sequence reads: CASSLGASTDTQYF. Written as DNA, the CDR3 is TGTGCCAGCAGCTTAGGGGCCTCCACAGATACGCAGTATTTT.

The chain is built from TRBV6-7 and TRBJ1-1; D is perhaps TRBD1 (6 bases). TRBV6-7 has ORF status, its function being uncertain. The CDR3 loop spans 16 amino acids. The ends were cut back, 1 base at V and 4 bases at J, with 16 bases in the middle. For the CDR3, the DNA is TGTGCCAGCAGTTACTTGGCCGGGGGCGCAGCCACTGAAGCTTTCTTT. Translation: CASSYLAGGAATEAFF.

V and J are TRBV6-2 or TRBV6-3 and TRBJ1-2; D might be TRBD1 (5 bases). CDR3 length: 14 amino acids. Germline CDR1 is MNHEY and CDR2 is SVGEGT. With 2 bases removed from V and 2 bases from J, the gap between germline ends came to 9 bases. The CDR3 sequence: CASSYGGENYGYTF. In nucleotides, the CDR3 is TGTGCCAGCAGTTACGGAGGGGAGAACTATGGCTACACCTTC.

This clone was picked up a small number of times. The gene calls are TRBV9 and TRBJ1-6; D remains ambiguous. The CDR3 loop spans 12 amino acids. V dropped 2 bases and J dropped 7 bases, with 4 bases sitting between them. Looked up from germline, CDR1 is SGDLS and CDR2 is YYNGEE. The CDR3 reads CASSVNNSPLHF. DNA for the CDR3: TGTGCCAGCAGCGTTAACAATTCACCCCTCCACTTT.

This clone rates as medium-sized (0.01 to 0.1%). The rearrangement joins TRBV6-5 to TRBJ2-7; 15 positions match TRBD2. The V gene end was trimmed by 5 bases and the J gene end by 6 bases; junction bases not matched to a gene: 14. The CDR3 totals 18 residues. Germline V gene lookup returns CDR1 MNHEY and CDR2 SVGAGI. The CDR3 bases are TGTGCCAGCAGTCTTACCGGGACTAGCGGGGGGCCCAGAGGCGAGCAGTACTTC. Its protein product is CASSLTGTSGGPRGEQYF.

For this clone: A read error may account for a junction end that differs from germline. The gene calls are TRBV14 and TRBJ2-1, with 9 bases fitting TRBD2. CDR3 length: 14 residues. Germline-derived CDR1 and CDR2 are SGHDN and FVKESK. The CDR3 region has the DNA TGTGCCAGCAGCCGGCGGGAGGGACTGAGTGAGAAGTTCTTC. Encoded protein: CASSRREGLSEKFF.

The table lists this clone with many counts. The chain recombines TRBV29-1 with TRBJ2-1; 8 nucleotides align to TRBD2. The CDR3 loop spans 13 amino acids. Germline V gives CDR1 SQVTM, CDR2 ANQGSEA. Trimming cost V 8 bases and J 5 bases; bases outside gene matches: 8. CDR3 DNA sequence: TGCAGCTTGGCGCGGGAGGCACACAATGAGCAGTTCTTC. Protein sequence: CSLAREAHNEQFF.

This clone has more than one count but fewer than ten. This chain uses TRBV12-3 or TRBV12-4 with TRBJ2-7; possibly TRBD2 for D (6 bases). This CDR3 has 14 amino acids. V shed 5 bases and J shed 6 bases, with 17 bases lying between them. The DNA of the CDR3 is TGTGCCAGCAGTCTGCCCCGGAGGGCCTTCGAGCAGTACTTC. Translated, it gives CASSLPRRAFEQYF.

This clone was observed a handful of times. This rearrangement joins TRBV12-5 to TRBJ1-2; 8 positions match TRBD1. With V trimmed by 6 bases and J by 4 bases, 10 bases remained unmatched. The CDR3 contains 15 residues. Germline V gene data show CDR1 as LGHNT and CDR2 as FRNRAP. CDR3 DNA: TGTGCTAGTGGCACCCCCCGTGGGACAGGCTATGGCTACACCTTC. Translated, it gives CASGTPRGTGYGYTF. Looking up the rest from reference TRBV12-5 and TRBJ1-2 gives the full variable domain: DARVTQTPRHKVTEMGQEVTMRCQPILGHNTVFWYRQTMMQGLELLAYFRNRAPLDDSGMPKDRFSAEMPDATLATLKIQPSEPRDSAVYFCASGTPRGTGYGYTFGSGTRLTVV.

In regard to this clone: One end of the junction does not line up with germline, which may come from a read error. This rearrangement joins TRBV20-1 to TRBJ2-3, with a tentative D call TRBD2 (5 bases). This CDR3 region has 12 residues. The germline CDR1 and CDR2 sequences are DFQATT and SNEGSKA (reference sequence). The CDR3 coding sequence is TGCAGTGGTACATCTAGCACATATACGCAGTATTTT. Protein product: CSGTSSTYTQYF.

The V gene is TRBV20-1, the J gene TRBJ2-2, with 11 bases that match TRBD2. After removal of 0 bases from V and 4 bases from J, the junction contained 7 bases not matched to a gene. CDR1 DFQATT and CDR2 SNEGSKA come from the germline V gene (reference sequence). The CDR3 length is 17 residues. In DNA, the CDR3 is TGCAGTGCTAGAGATGCAGGGACTAGCGGACTCACCGGGGAGCTGTTTTTT. Translating it yields CSARDAGTSGLTGELFF.

This clone was seen more than once but under ten times. A junction end diverges from the germline sequence, so it may reflect a read error. The J gene is TRBJ1-2, the V gene TRBV28; possible D gene TRBD1, 5 bases. Germline CDR1 MDHEN, CDR2 SYDVKM. The CDR3 length is 12 residues. CDR3 coding DNA: TGTGCCACCAGTTTTCTGGGGCAAGGATACACCTTC. Translation: CATSFLGQGYTF.

This clone came up a few times. One end of the junction does not line up with germline, which may come from a read error. J is TRBJ1-5 and V is TRBV19; no definite D call. The CDR3 is made up of 14 amino acids. Germline CDR1 LNHDA, CDR2 SQIVND (reference sequence). CDR3 amino acids: CASKINNSSQPQHF. The DNA of the CDR3 is TGTGCCAGTAAAATCAATAATAGCAGTCAGCCCCAGCATTTT.

This clone was found many times. The chain is built from TRBV30 and TRBJ1-6; D is unclear. CDR1 GTSNPN and CDR2 SVGIG come from the germline V gene (reference sequence). Trimming left V 6 bases short and J 9 bases short, with 15 bases between. This CDR3 contains 13 residues. The CDR3 protein is CACLTLSGSPLHF. The CDR3 nucleotides read TGTGCCTGCCTCACACTGAGTGGTTCACCCCTCCACTTT.

This clone was observed many times. The chain employs TRBV4-1 and TRBJ1-3, with D hard to call. In germline, CDR1 is MGHRA, CDR2 YSYEKL. This CDR3 is built from 16 residues. The germline V and J ends were trimmed by 0 bases and 0 bases, with 9 bases remaining between them. CDR3 in amino acids: CASSQDPASSGNTIYF. CDR3 nucleotides: TGCGCCAGCAGCCAAGATCCGGCTAGCTCTGGAAACACCATATATTTT.

The sample holds a few counts of this clone. V gene TRBV28 combines with J gene TRBJ1-2, with D perhaps TRBD1 (6 bases). Per the germline V gene, CDR1 is MDHEN and CDR2 is SYDVKM. CDR3 length equals 17 residues. Trimming removed 4 bases at V and 3 bases at J, with 21 bases between. The CDR3, as DNA: TGTGCCAGCAGTTCAACCCAACAGGGTCATACCCACTATGGCTACACCTTC. Amino acid sequence: CASSSTQQGHTHYGYTF.

The rearrangement joins TRBV28 to TRBJ1-1; D perhaps matches TRBD1 (6 bases). The germline gives CDR1 MDHEN, CDR2 SYDVKM. V lost 3 bases to trimming and J lost 2 bases, with 19 bases between them. There are 17 residues in the CDR3. The CDR3 nucleotides are TGTGCCAGCAGTTTTCCGAGCAGGGGTCCCCCAAACACTGAAGCTTTCTTT. This encodes CASSFPSRGPPNTEAFF.